This T cell receptor (beta chain) came from a study of blood T cell repertoires in COVID-19. As handled by the study authors: Quantification of nucleated cells was approximated via reference gene primer amplification. The table came from immunoSEQ multiplex PCR; TCRdb's copy has only in-frame clones and leaves some out. That table furnishes V, J and clone size, whereas the DNA furnished D and trimming. The repertoire holds 300,000 to 400,000 clones, with roughly 85% as singletons. Germline CDR1 DFQATT, CDR2 SNEGSKA (reference sequence). The CDR3 runs 11 residues. V was pared by 7 bases and J by 7 bases, with 5 bases of the junction left unmatched.

The chain employs TRBV20-1 and TRBJ1-2, with 8 positions matching TRBD1. Sequenced sample: PBMCs or T cells enriched from blood (not recorded which). The TCR was taken from a woman in her 30s who had been exposed to COVID-19. DNA for the CDR3: TGCAGTGACAGGGGGATGGGTGGCTACACCTTC. Amino acids: CSDRGMGGYTF.